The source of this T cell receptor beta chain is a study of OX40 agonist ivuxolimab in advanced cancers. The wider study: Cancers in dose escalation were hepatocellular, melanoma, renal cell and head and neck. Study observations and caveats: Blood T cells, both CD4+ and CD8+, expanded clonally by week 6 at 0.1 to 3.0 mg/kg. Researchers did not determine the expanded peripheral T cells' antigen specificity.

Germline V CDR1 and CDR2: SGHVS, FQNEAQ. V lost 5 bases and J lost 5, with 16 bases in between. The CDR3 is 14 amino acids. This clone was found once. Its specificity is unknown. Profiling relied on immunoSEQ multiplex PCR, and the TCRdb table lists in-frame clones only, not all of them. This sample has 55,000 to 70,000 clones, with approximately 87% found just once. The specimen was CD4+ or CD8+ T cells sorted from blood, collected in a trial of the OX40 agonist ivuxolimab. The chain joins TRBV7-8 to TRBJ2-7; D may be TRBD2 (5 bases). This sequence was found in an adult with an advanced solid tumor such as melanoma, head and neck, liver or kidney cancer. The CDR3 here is CASSPQEVENEQYF. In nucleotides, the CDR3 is TGTGCCAGCAGCCCGCAGGAGGTTGAGAACGAGCAGTACTTC.